At least ten counts were recorded for the clone carrying this TCR beta chain. Its antigen is still unknown. The data derive from a study of early T cells in non-severe SARS-CoV-2 infection. Background on the study: It was bulk RNA from unsorted whole blood that was sequenced, and the chains were unpaired. The study's findings and limits: Private and CD4 specificities were missed by VDJdb matching, skewed to anti-spike CD8.

Unique molecular identifiers were attached to individual cDNA molecules. TCRdb analysed the 5' RACE reads with MiXCR anew, one entry per CDR3 protein. The table has 25,000 to 35,000 distinct CDR3 sequences, 4.5% to 5.5% seen once. CDR1 is GTSNPN, CDR2 SVGIG, per germline (reference sequence). This CDR3 comprises 15 residues. J lost 5 bases, V lost 3 bases, and 13 bases had no gene match. The clonotype originates from an adult who was a healthcare worker with PCR-confirmed SARS-CoV-2 infection or an uninfected control (not recorded which). The specimen sequenced was whole blood. The chain recombines TRBV30 with TRBJ2-7; 7 nucleotides align to TRBD1. CDR3 nucleotides: TGTGCCTGGAGGTTTACCGGGACAGTAAACCACGAGCAGTACTTC. Protein product: CAWRFTGTVNHEQYF.